These 22 T cell receptor beta chains were sequenced from one sample in a study of blood T cell repertoires in COVID-19. The data were produced by immunoSEQ multiplex PCR, yet TCRdb's version contains in-frame clones alone and is incomplete. The data show 320,000 or so clones, about 90% seen once. The sequenced material came from PBMCs or T cells enriched from blood (not recorded which). The receptors were gathered from a man younger than 45 who had recovered from COVID-19.

The V call is TRBV5-1, the J call TRBJ1-2; TRBD1 matches at 7 bases. Germline CDR1 reads SGHRS; CDR2 reads YFSETQ. V was pared by 4 bases and J by 4 bases, with 10 bases of the junction left unmatched. The CDR3 runs to 15 residues. CDR3 region: CASSTSTGVPYGYTF. In DNA form, the CDR3 reads TGCGCCAGCAGCACCTCCACAGGGGTCCCCTATGGCTACACCTTC.

The table lists this clone with a count of one. The genes are TRBV7-6 and TRBJ1-1; D not certain. In germline, CDR1 is SGHVS, CDR2 FNYEAQ. The CDR3 totals 14 residues. Deletions cut 5 bases from V and 6 bases from J, with 16 bases between. The CDR3 nucleotides are TGTGCCAGCAGCCCCTCAGAACCCGGGGCTGAAGCTTTCTTT. It translates to CASSPSEPGAEAFF. Using reference TRBV7-6 and TRBJ1-1 for the parts outside the CDR3, the full variable domain is GAGVSQSPRYKVTKRGQDVALRCDPISGHVSLYWYRQALGQGPEFLTYFNYEAQQDKSGLPNDRFSAERPEGSISTLTIQRTEQRDSAMYRCASSPSEPGAEAFFGQGTRLTVV.

The chain couples TRBV30 to TRBJ1-5, with D possibly TRBD1 on 5 matching bases. Germline-derived CDR1 and CDR2 are GTSNPN and SVGIG (reference sequence). V lost 3 bases and J lost 6, with 18 bases in between. This CDR3 is built from 15 residues. The CDR3 sequence is CAWSGPGREFQPQHF. CDR3 coding DNA: TGTGCCTGGAGCGGGCCGGGCAGGGAATTTCAGCCCCAGCATTTT.

There are a few counts of this clone. The CDR3 coding sequence is TGCGCCAGCAGTCAGCCGTCCCGGGACAGGGCTGGAAACACCATATATTTT. Its translation is CASSQPSRDRAGNTIYF. The chain uses TRBV23-1 and TRBJ1-3; TRBD1 aligns across 9 bases. TRBV23-1 is filed as an ORF, its function uncertain. This CDR3 spans 17 amino acids. The trim removed 3 bases at V and 2 bases at J, leaving 8 bases unmatched.

The rearrangement uses TRBV11-1 and TRBJ1-1; a weak D match, TRBD1 (6 bases). V lost 8 bases and J lost 6, with 22 bases in between. Germline V gives CDR1 SGHAT, CDR2 FQDESV (reference sequence). The CDR3 extends over 15 amino acids. CDR3 nucleotides: TGTGCCAGCGGCCCAGGTTGGGGGGGGCAAGCTGAAGCTTTCTTT. As protein: CASGPGWGGQAEAFF.

The gene calls are TRBV12-2 and TRBJ1-1; TRBD1, the table's D call, was not compared with the DNA. TRBV12-2 is described as a pseudogene. The CDR3 runs 17 residues. The CDR3: CASRLAMGDRVNTEAFF. The CDR3 nucleotides are TGTGCAAGTCGCTTAGCAATGGGGGACAGGGTGAACACTGAAGCTTTCTTT.

The genes are TRBV10-3 and TRBJ1-4; 9 bases agree with TRBD1. V was pared by 5 bases and J by 7 bases, with 5 bases of the junction left unmatched. Germline-derived CDR1 and CDR2 are ENHRY and SYGVKD. There are 14 residues in the CDR3. The CDR3 loop is CAISTQGAGEKLFF. The CDR3 bases are TGTGCCATCAGTACACAGGGGGCTGGTGAAAAACTGTTTTTT.

The V call is TRBV6-4, the J call TRBJ2-6, with D possibly being TRBD1 (6 bases). Looked up from germline, CDR1 is MRHNA and CDR2 is SNTAGT. V was shortened by 3 bases and J by 1 base, with 10 bases between the two germline ends. This CDR3 spans 16 amino acids. CDR3: CASSENTGSGANVLTF. The CDR3 region has the DNA TGTGCCAGCAGTGAAAATACAGGGTCTGGGGCCAACGTCCTGACTTTC.

V gene TRBV5-4 combines with J gene TRBJ2-1; TRBD1 matches at 7 bases. The length of the CDR3 is 17 residues. Germline trimming cut 0 bases from V and 0 bases from J; bases unmatched to any gene: 6. CDR1 is SGHNT, CDR2 YYREEE, per germline (reference sequence). CDR3 DNA sequence: TGTGCCAGCAGCTTGGGGCCCCGGGACAGCTCCTACAATGAGCAGTTCTTC. Protein sequence: CASSLGPRDSSYNEQFF.

The CDR3 is CASRTMGHQETQYF. DNA for the CDR3: TGTGCCAGCAGAACCATGGGACATCAAGAGACCCAGTACTTC. The chain joins TRBV28 to TRBJ2-5, with a possible D match to TRBD1 (6 bases). V was shortened by 6 bases and J by 2 bases, with 13 bases between the two germline ends. The CDR3 loop spans 14 amino acids. Per germline, CDR1 MDHEN and CDR2 SYDVKM.

The gene calls are TRBV28 and TRBJ2-5, with 8 bases aligning to TRBD1. The J segment lost 2 bases and the V segment lost 7 bases, leaving 9 bases of the junction unmatched. Germline V gives CDR1 MDHEN, CDR2 SYDVKM. This CDR3 comprises 15 residues. CDR3 protein: CASNPQQGAQETQYF. The CDR3 DNA follows: TGTGCCAGCAACCCTCAGCAGGGGGCTCAAGAGACCCAGTACTTC. Variable domain in full (rest from reference TRBV28 and TRBJ2-5): DVKVTQSSRYLVKRTGEKVFLECVQDMDHENMFWYRQDPGLGLRLIYFSYDVKMKEKGDIPEGYSVSREKKERFSLILESASTNQTSMYLCASNPQQGAQETQYFGPGTRLLVL.

V usage is TRBV10-3 and J usage is TRBJ1-1, with D maybe TRBD1 (6 bases). This CDR3 is built from 11 residues. Germline V gene sequence: CDR1 ENHRY, CDR2 SYGVKD. The ends were cut back, 5 bases at V and 9 bases at J, with 10 bases in the middle. The DNA of the CDR3 is TGTGCCATCAGTCCGGGGACACAAGCTTTCTTT. Residues: CAISPGTQAFF.

CDR3: CASIVQGSYNEQFF. CDR3 bases: TGTGCCAGCATAGTCCAGGGGTCCTACAATGAGCAGTTCTTC. The V gene is TRBV13, the J gene TRBJ2-1, with D possibly TRBD1 on 6 matching bases. CDR1 PRHDT and CDR2 FYEKMQ come from the germline V gene (reference sequence). This CDR3 has 14 amino acids. With 7 bases removed from V and 1 base from J, the gap between germline ends came to 11 bases.

This chain joins TRBV18 and TRBJ1-2; D remains ambiguous. CDR1 KGHSH and CDR2 LQKENI come from the germline V gene. V was trimmed by 8 bases and J by 4 bases, leaving 23 bases between them. There are 16 residues in the CDR3. The CDR3 nucleotides are TGTGCCAGCCATTTATCCCCGCAGCCGGGTACCTATGGCTACACCTTC. It is translated as CASHLSPQPGTYGYTF.

V and J are TRBV12-2 and TRBJ1-4; the table's D call of TRBD1 was not tested on the DNA. TRBV12-2 is a pseudogene. The CDR3 consists of 17 residues. CDR3 DNA sequence: TGTGCAAGTCGCCCCCGAGCCCCCTCAGGGATCGTTGAAAAACTGTTTTTT. Protein sequence: CASRPRAPSGIVEKLFF.

This clone has only one observation. The rearrangement uses TRBV13 and TRBJ2-4, with D maybe TRBD1 (6 bases). Germline V CDR1 and CDR2: PRHDT, FYEKMQ (reference sequence). This CDR3 is 15 amino acids long. Trimming took off 3 bases at V and 1 base at J, with 10 bases between the two ends. The CDR3 here is CASSLEGQAKNIQYF. In nucleotides, the CDR3 is TGTGCCAGCAGCTTGGAAGGACAGGCCAAAAACATTCAGTACTTC.

The chain recombines TRBV27 with TRBJ1-6; TRBD1 agrees at 9 bases. Germline V CDR1 and CDR2: MNHEY, SMNVEV (reference sequence). V gave up 5 bases and J gave up 7 bases; unmatched junction bases: 6. The CDR3 is 15 amino acids. In nucleotides, the CDR3 is TGTGCCAGCAGTCTCTCCGGACAGGGGAATTCACCCCTCCACTTT. Amino acid sequence: CASSLSGQGNSPLHF.

This clone was seen only once. CDR3 nucleotide sequence: TGTGCCAGCAGCGTAGGAGGGTCCGAGCAGTACTTC. Protein sequence: CASSVGGSEQYF. The chain carries TRBV9 and TRBJ2-7, with a tentative D call TRBD2 (5 bases). Germline-derived CDR1 and CDR2 are SGDLS and YYNGEE. V shed 0 bases and J shed 6 bases, with 7 bases lying between them. The CDR3 loop spans 12 amino acids.

The rearrangement uses TRBV7-2 and TRBJ1-5; no clear D. V gave up 5 bases and J gave up 1 base, with 12 bases separating them. CDR1 is SGHTA and CDR2 is FQGNSA in the germline V gene. The CDR3 is made up of 15 amino acids. The CDR3 sequence: CASSTERSSNQPQHF. The CDR3 DNA follows: TGTGCCAGCAGCACCGAGCGGTCAAGCAATCAGCCCCAGCATTTT. The whole variable domain, filled in from reference TRBV7-2 and TRBJ1-5, reads GAGVSQSPSNKVTEKGKDVELRCDPISGHTALYWYRQSLGQGLEFLIYFQGNSAPDKSGLPSDRFSAERTGGSVSTLTIQRTQQEDSAVYLCASSTERSSNQPQHFGDGTRLSIL.

The chain combines TRBV19 with TRBJ1-4; 7 bases align to TRBD1. J gave up 7 bases and V 4 bases, and 6 bases lay outside the gene matches. The CDR3 spans 14 residues. Germline lookup yields CDR1 LNHDA and CDR2 SQIVND (reference sequence). CDR3 sequence reads: CASSTTGVGEKLFF. The DNA for the CDR3 is TGTGCCAGTAGTACCACAGGGGTAGGTGAAAAACTGTTTTTT. The full variable domain, its missing parts supplied by reference TRBV19 and TRBJ1-4, is DGGITQSPKYLFRKEGQNVTLSCEQNLNHDAMYWYRQDPGQGLRLIYYSQIVNDFQKGDIAEGYSVSREKKESFPLTVTSAQKNPTAFYLCASSTTGVGEKLFFGSGTQLSVL.

V usage is TRBV9 and J usage is TRBJ2-1; 7 bases line up with TRBD2. The trim removed 4 bases at V and 5 bases at J, leaving 6 bases unmatched. This CDR3 is built from 14 residues. Germline V gene data show CDR1 as SGDLS and CDR2 as YYNGEE. As DNA, the CDR3 is TGTGCCAGCAGCCCTCCCCGGGGGGACAATGAGCAGTTCTTC. Encoded protein: CASSPPRGDNEQFF.

The chain links TRBV28 to TRBJ2-7; possible D gene TRBD1, 5 bases. CDR3 length: 17 amino acids. Per the germline V gene, CDR1 is MDHEN and CDR2 is SYDVKM. V lost 5 bases, J lost 3 bases, and 23 bases lay in between. DNA of the CDR3: TGTGCCAGCAGTCCCCAGGCAGGGCGCAGCTATCTCTACGAGCAGTACTTC. Translated: CASSPQAGRSYLYEQYF.